The next 10 T cell receptor beta chains were all read from a single sample in a study of CD8 T cells in ankylosing spondylitis. TCRdb used MiXCR to reprocess the 5' RACE reads, holding one entry per CDR3 protein. The sample shows about 360,000 distinct CDR3 sequences, 20% to 25% of them seen only once. Material for sequencing was blood, either unsorted or a sorted T cell fraction (not recorded which). These receptors all stem from a male donor with ankylosing spondylitis or in good health (not recorded which).

The chain has TRBV12-3 or TRBV12-4 and TRBJ2-1; D uncertain. The V end was cut by 6 bases, the J end by 1 base, with 10 bases between. This CDR3 spans 14 amino acids. This CDR3 is CASSPFASYNEQFF. The CDR3 DNA reads TGTGCCAGCAGCCCATTCGCGTCCTACAATGAGCAGTTCTTC.

The rearrangement links TRBV7-9 to TRBJ2-2; 9 bases align to TRBD2. The germline CDR1 and CDR2 sequences are SEHNR and FQNEAQ (reference sequence). The CDR3 sequence is 14 residues long. V trimming: 3 bases; J trimming: 7 bases; junction bases outside the gene matches: 3. The CDR3 protein is CASSLGTSHGELFF. Written as DNA, the CDR3 is TGTGCCAGCAGCTTGGGGACTAGCCACGGGGAGCTGTTTTTT. Looking up the rest from reference TRBV7-9 and TRBJ2-2 gives the full variable domain: DTGVSQNPRHKITKRGQNVTFRCDPISEHNRLYWYRQTLGQGPEFLTYFQNEAQLEKSRLLSDRFSAERPKGSFSTLEIQRTEQGDSAMYLCASSLGTSHGELFFGEGSRLTVL.

This sequence joins TRBV10-3 and TRBJ1-5, with D hard to call. The CDR3 spans 15 residues. Germline assignment: CDR1 ENHRY and CDR2 SYGVKD. The V gene lost 0 bases and the J gene lost 0 bases, with 6 bases spanning the gap. In DNA, the CDR3 is TGTGCCATCAGTGAGTCGGCCGGTAGCAATCAGCCCCAGCATTTT. Its protein product is CAISESAGSNQPQHF.

This clonotype was detected a few times. The gene calls are TRBV3-1 and TRBJ2-3; TRBD2 matches 7 bases. Losses at the gene ends were 4 bases for V and 0 bases for J; bases not matched to a gene: 7. Germline-derived CDR1 and CDR2 are LGHDT and YNNKEL (reference sequence). The CDR3 extends over 16 amino acids. The CDR3 DNA reads as TGTGCCAGCAGCCCGGGGGACTACCAAAGCACAGATACGCAGTATTTT. It translates to CASSPGDYQSTDTQYF.

In its sample, this clonotype was seen a few times. The chain links TRBV20-1 to TRBJ2-7; TRBD1 might be the D (6 bases). Trimming cost V 2 bases and J 2 bases, with 19 bases left between them. The length of the CDR3 is 16 residues. The germline V gene encodes CDR1 DFQATT and CDR2 SNEGSKA (reference sequence). The CDR3 coding sequence is TGCAGTGCTAGACCTTCAGGGGCCGTGACTCCCTACGAGCAGTACTTC. Its translation: CSARPSGAVTPYEQYF.

Only a few counts were recorded for this clonotype. The gene calls are TRBV4-1 and TRBJ2-7, with TRBD1 matching 8 bases. Germline values: CDR1 MGHRA, CDR2 YSYEKL. Trimming removed 1 base from V and 6 bases from J; junction bases left unmatched: 2. This CDR3 has 13 amino acids. In nucleotides, the CDR3 is TGCGCCAGCAGCCAAGTACAGGGGGGCGAGCAGTACTTC. This encodes CASSQVQGGEQYF.

The rearrangement links TRBV5-1 to TRBJ2-3; 7 bases match TRBD1. CDR1 and CDR2 from the germline V gene are SGHRS and YFSETQ. The CDR3 totals 14 residues. V lost 2 bases, J lost 1 base, and 1 base stayed unmatched. The CDR3 bases are TGCGCCAGCAGCTTTACAGGGGGCACAGATACGCAGTATTTT. This encodes CASSFTGGTDTQYF.

This clonotype was detected a few times. The rearrangement uses TRBV4-1 and TRBJ2-7; 8 nucleotides agree with TRBD1. Germline V gene lookup returns CDR1 MGHRA and CDR2 YSYEKL. V shed 0 bases and J 3 bases; nucleotides not matched to a gene: 10. The CDR3 extends over 17 amino acids. The CDR3 is CASSQEVPGQGIYEQYF. The CDR3 bases are TGCGCCAGCAGCCAAGAGGTTCCTGGACAGGGTATCTACGAGCAGTACTTC.

The V call is TRBV15, the J call TRBJ2-7, with TRBD1 matching over 10 bases. Germline V gene sequence: CDR1 LNHNV, CDR2 YYDKDF (reference sequence). V was clipped by 1 base and J by 2 bases; unmatched bases: 17. CDR3 size: 20 residues. Here the CDR3 reads CATSRVVWDRGLLPPYEQYF. CDR3 nucleotide sequence: TGTGCCACCAGCAGAGTCGTTTGGGACAGGGGCCTGCTCCCTCCCTACGAGCAGTACTTC.

At least ten counts were recorded for this clonotype. The chain couples TRBV4-1 to TRBJ2-7; TRBD1 might be the D (5 bases). V was cut by 7 bases and J by 3 bases, with 10 bases left in between. This CDR3 is 12 amino acids long. The germline V gene encodes CDR1 MGHRA and CDR2 YSYEKL. The CDR3 region is CASKGRGYEQYF. The CDR3 coding sequence is TGCGCCAGCAAGGGTAGGGGCTACGAGCAGTACTTC.